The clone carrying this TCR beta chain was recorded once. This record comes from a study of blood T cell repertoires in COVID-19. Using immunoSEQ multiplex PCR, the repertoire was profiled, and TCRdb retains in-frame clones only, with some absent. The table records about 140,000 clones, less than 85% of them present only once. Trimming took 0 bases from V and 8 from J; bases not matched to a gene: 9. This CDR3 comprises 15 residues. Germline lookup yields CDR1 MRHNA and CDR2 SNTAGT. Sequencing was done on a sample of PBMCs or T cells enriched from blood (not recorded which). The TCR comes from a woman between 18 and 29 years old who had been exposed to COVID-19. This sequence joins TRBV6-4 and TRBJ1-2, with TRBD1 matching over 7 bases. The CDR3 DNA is TGTGCCAGCAGTGACTCCACAGGGGCCTACCGAGGCTACACCTTC. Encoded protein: CASSDSTGAYRGYTF.